The clone carrying this T cell receptor (beta chain) came up a few times. Its antigen remains unknown. This specimen comes from a study of T cells in Graves' hyperthyroidism and ophthalmopathy. General observations from the study: Most thyroid clonotypes with frequency above 0.001 were detected in blood. Patients with ophthalmopathy were separated from those with stable hyperthyroidism by a 13 V-J model.

The CDR3 runs 15 residues. Germline V gives CDR1 ENHRY, CDR2 SYGVKD. Trimming stripped 8 bases from V and 7 bases from J, with 22 bases between. The investigators amplified TCR beta CDR3 regions from RNA transcripts. HTBI primers were used for first-round RT-PCR of the TCR CDR3. TCRdb fed the multiplex PCR reads into MiXCR, producing one record per CDR3 protein. The sample lists 490,000 or so distinct CDR3 sequences; 20% were seen once. This chain connects TRBV10-3 to TRBJ2-3, with D uncertain. The sample was blood. The sequence derives from a man aged 40-49 years with Graves' ophthalmopathy. The CDR3: CAIADAEPQVHTQYF. Here the CDR3 DNA reads TGTGCCATCGCAGATGCAGAACCTCAGGTGCATACGCAGTATTTT.